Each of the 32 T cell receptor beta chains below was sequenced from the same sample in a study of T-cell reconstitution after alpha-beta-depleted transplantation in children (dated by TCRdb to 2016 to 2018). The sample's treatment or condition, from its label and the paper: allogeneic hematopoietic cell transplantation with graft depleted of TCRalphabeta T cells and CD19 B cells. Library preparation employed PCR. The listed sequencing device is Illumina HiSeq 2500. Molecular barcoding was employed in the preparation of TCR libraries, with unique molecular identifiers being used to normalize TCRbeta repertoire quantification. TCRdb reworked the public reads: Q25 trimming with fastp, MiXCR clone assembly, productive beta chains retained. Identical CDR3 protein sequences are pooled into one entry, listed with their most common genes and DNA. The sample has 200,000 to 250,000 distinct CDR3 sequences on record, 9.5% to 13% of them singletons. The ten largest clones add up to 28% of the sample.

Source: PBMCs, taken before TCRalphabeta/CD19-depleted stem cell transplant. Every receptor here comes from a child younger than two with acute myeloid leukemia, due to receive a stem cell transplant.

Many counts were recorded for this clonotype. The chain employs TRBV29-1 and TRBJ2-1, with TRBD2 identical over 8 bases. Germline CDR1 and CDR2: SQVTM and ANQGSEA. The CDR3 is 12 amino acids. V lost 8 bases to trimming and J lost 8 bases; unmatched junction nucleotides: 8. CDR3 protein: CSSLASGYEQFF. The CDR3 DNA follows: TGCAGCTCGCTAGCTAGCGGGTATGAGCAGTTCTTC.

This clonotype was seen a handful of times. The CDR3 bases are TGCGCCAGCAGCATAACTAGCGGGAGCTCCTACAATGAGCAGTTCTTC. Its translation: CASSITSGSSYNEQFF. The chain carries TRBV5-1 and TRBJ2-1, with TRBD2 matching over 11 bases. J lost 0 bases, V lost 4 bases, and 3 bases had no gene match. This CDR3 is 16 amino acids long. Germline V gives CDR1 SGHRS, CDR2 YFSETQ. The full variable domain, its missing parts supplied by reference TRBV5-1 and TRBJ2-1, is KAGVTQTPRYLIKTRGQQVTLSCSPISGHRSVSWYQQTPGQGLQFLFEYFSETQRNKGNFPGRFSGRQFSNSRSEMNVSTLELGDSALYLCASSITSGSSYNEQFFGPGTRLTVL.

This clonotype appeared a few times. The CDR3 reads CASSQYPRQGAKETQYF. In nucleotides, the CDR3 is TGCGCCAGCAGTCAATATCCCCGACAGGGGGCAAAGGAGACCCAGTACTTC. The V call is TRBV23-1, the J call TRBJ2-5; 10 nucleotides match TRBD1. TRBV23-1 is an open reading frame whose function is uncertain. V trimming: 1 base; J trimming: 5 bases; junction bases outside the gene matches: 10. The CDR3 contains 17 residues.

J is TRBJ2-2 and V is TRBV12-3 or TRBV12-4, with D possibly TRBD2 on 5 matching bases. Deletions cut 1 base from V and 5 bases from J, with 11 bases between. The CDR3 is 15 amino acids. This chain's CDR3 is CASSLGRTETGELFF. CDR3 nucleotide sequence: TGTGCCAGCAGTTTAGGACGGACTGAAACCGGGGAGCTGTTTTTT.

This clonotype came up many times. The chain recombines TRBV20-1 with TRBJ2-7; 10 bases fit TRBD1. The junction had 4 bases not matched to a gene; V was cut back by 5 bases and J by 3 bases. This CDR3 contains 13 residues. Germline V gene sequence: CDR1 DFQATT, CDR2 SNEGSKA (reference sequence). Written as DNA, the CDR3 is TGCAGTGCTGGCCGGGACAGGGGCTACGAGCAGTACTTC. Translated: CSAGRDRGYEQYF.

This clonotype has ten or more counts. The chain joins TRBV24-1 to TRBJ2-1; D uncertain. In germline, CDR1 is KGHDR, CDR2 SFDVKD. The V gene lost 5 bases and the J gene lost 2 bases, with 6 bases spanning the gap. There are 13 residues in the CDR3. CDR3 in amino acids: CATSVRPYNEQFF. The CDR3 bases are TGTGCCACCAGTGTCAGGCCCTACAATGAGCAGTTCTTC.

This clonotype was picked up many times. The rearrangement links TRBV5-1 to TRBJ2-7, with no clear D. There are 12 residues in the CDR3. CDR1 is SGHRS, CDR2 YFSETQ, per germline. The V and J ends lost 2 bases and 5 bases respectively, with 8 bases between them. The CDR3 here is CASSLSGDEQYF. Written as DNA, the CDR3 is TGCGCCAGCAGCTTATCCGGCGACGAGCAGTACTTC. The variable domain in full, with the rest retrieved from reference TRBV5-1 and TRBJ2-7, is KAGVTQTPRYLIKTRGQQVTLSCSPISGHRSVSWYQQTPGQGLQFLFEYFSETQRNKGNFPGRFSGRQFSNSRSEMNVSTLELGDSALYLCASSLSGDEQYFGPGTRLTVT.

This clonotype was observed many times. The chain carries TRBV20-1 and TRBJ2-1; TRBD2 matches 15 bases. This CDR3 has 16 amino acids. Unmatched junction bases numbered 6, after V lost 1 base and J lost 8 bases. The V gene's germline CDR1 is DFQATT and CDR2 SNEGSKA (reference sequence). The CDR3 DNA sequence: TGCAGTGCTAGAGCTTCCTGGACTAGCGGGAGGGATGAGCAGTTCTTC. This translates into CSARASWTSGRDEQFF.

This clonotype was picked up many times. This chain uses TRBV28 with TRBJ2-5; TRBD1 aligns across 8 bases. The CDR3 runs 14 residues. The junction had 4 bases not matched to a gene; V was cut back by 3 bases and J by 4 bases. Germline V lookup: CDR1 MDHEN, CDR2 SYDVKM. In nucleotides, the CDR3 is TGTGCCAGCAGTTTCCCCGACAGGGGAGAGACCCAGTACTTC. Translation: CASSFPDRGETQYF.

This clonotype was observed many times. CDR3 loop: CASSPRGDQPQHF. CDR3 nucleotide sequence: TGTGCCAGCAGTCCTAGGGGGGATCAGCCCCAGCATTTT. This chain uses TRBV12-3 or TRBV12-4 with TRBJ1-5; maybe TRBD1 (6 bases). The V end was cut by 5 bases, the J end by 5 bases, with 10 bases between. This CDR3 has 13 residues.

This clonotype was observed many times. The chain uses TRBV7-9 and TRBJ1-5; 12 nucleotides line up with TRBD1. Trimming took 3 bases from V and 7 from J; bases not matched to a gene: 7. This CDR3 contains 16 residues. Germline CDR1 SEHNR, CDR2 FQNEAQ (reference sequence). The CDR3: CASSFGTGGARQPQHF. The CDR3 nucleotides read TGTGCCAGCAGCTTCGGGACAGGGGGCGCCCGACAGCCCCAGCATTTT.

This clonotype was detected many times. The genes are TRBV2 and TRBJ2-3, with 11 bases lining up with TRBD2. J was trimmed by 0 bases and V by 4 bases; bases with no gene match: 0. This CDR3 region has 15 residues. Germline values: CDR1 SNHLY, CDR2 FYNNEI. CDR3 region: CASSGTSGSTDTQYF. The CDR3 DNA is TGTGCCAGCAGTGGGACTAGCGGGAGCACAGATACGCAGTATTTT.

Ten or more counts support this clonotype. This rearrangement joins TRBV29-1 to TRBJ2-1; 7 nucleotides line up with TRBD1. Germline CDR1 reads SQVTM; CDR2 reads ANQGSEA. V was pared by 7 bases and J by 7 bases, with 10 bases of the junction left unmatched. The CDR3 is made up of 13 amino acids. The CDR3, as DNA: TGCAGCGGAACGGACAGGTTAGGGAATGAGCAGTTCTTC. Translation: CSGTDRLGNEQFF.

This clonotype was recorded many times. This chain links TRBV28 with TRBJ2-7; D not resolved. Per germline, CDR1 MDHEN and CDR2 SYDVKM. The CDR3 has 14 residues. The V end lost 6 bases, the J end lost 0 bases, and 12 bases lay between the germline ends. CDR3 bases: TGTGCCAGCAGGAAGTCGGCCGGCTCCTACGAGCAGTACTTC. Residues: CASRKSAGSYEQYF.

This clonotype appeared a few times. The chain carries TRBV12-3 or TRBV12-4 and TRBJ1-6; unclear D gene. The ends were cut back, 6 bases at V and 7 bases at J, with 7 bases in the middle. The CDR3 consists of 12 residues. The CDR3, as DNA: TGTGCCAGCAGGATGAGGAATTCACCCCTCCACTTT. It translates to CASRMRNSPLHF.

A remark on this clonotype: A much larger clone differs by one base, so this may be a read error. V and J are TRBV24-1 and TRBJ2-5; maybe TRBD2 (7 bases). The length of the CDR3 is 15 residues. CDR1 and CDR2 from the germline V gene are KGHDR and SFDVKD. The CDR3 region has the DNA TGTGCCACCAGAAATCTAACCGGGAGGACAGAGACCCAGTCCTTC. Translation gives CATRNLTGRTETQSF.

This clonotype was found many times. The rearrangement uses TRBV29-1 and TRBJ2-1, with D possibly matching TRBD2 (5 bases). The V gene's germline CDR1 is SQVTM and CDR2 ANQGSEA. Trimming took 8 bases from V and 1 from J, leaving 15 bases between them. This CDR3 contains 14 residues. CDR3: CSTGGWESYNEQFF. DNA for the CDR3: TGCAGCACTGGAGGATGGGAGTCCTACAATGAGCAGTTCTTC.

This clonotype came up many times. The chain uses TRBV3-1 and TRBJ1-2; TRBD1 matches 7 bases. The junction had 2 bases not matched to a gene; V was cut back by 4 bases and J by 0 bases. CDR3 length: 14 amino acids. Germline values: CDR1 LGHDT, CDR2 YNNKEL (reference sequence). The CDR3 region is CASSLDRANYGYTF. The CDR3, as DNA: TGTGCCAGCAGCCTCGACAGGGCTAACTATGGCTACACCTTC.

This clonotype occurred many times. The CDR3 is CASSLHNNYGYTF. The DNA for the CDR3 is TGTGCCAGCAGTTTACACAATAACTATGGCTACACCTTC. V and J are TRBV28 and TRBJ1-2; D is uncertain. V lost 2 bases to trimming and J lost 1 base, with 5 bases between them. Germline CDR1 reads MDHEN; CDR2 reads SYDVKM. The CDR3 totals 13 residues.

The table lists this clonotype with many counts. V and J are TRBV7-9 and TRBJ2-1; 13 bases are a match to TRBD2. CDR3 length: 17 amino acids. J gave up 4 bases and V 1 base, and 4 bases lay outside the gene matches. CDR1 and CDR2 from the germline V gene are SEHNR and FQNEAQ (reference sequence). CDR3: CASSLVGTSGVYNEQFF. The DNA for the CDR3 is TGTGCCAGCAGCTTAGTGGGGACTAGCGGGGTTTACAATGAGCAGTTCTTC.

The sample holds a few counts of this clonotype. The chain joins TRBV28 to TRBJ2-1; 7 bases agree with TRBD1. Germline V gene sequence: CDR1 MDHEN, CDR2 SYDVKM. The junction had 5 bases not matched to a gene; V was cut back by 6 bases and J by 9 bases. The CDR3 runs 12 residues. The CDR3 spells CASRIQGTEQFF. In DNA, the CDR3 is TGTGCCAGCAGGATACAGGGGACTGAGCAGTTCTTC.

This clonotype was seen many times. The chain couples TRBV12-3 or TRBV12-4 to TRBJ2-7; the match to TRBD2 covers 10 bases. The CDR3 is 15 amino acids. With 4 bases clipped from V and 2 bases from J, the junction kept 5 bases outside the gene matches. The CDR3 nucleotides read TGTGCCAGCAGTTCAACTAGCGGGGTTACCTACGAGCAGTACTTC. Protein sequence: CASSSTSGVTYEQYF.

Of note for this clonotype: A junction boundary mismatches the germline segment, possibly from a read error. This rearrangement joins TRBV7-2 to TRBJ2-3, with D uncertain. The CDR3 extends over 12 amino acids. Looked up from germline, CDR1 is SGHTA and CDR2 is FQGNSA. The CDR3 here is CVSSLFRAKQYF. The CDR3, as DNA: TGTGTCAGCAGCTTATTCCGTGCGAAGCAGTATTTT.

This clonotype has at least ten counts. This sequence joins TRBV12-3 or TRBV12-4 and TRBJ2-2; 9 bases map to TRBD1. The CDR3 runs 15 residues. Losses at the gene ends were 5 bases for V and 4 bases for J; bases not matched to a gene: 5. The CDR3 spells CASSPRQGVTGELFF. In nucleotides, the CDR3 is TGTGCCAGCAGTCCCAGACAGGGGGTCACCGGGGAGCTGTTTTTT.

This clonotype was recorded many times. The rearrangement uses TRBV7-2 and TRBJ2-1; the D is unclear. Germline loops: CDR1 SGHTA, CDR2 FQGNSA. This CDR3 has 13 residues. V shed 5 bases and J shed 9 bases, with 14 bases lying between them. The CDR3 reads CASSQTIPGEQFF. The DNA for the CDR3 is TGTGCCAGCAGCCAGACCATCCCGGGTGAGCAGTTCTTC.

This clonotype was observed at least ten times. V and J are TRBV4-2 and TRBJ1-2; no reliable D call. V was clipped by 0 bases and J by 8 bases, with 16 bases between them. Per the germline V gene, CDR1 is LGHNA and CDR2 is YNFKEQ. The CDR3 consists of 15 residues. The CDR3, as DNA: TGTGCCAGCAGCCAAGATAATAACATGTATAAGGGCTACACCTTC. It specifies CASSQDNNMYKGYTF.

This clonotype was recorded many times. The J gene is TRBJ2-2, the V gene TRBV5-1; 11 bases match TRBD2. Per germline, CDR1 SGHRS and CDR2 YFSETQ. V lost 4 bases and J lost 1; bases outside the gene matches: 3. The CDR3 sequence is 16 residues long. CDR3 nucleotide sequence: TGCGCCAGCAGCCCGGGACTAGCGGTGAACACCGGGGAGCTGTTTTTT. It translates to CASSPGLAVNTGELFF.

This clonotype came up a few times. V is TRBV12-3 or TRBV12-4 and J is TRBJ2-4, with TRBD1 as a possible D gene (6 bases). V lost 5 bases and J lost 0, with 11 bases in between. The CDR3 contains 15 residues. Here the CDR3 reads CASSGQLLAKNIQYF. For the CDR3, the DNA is TGTGCCAGCAGTGGACAGCTTCTAGCCAAAAACATTCAGTACTTC.

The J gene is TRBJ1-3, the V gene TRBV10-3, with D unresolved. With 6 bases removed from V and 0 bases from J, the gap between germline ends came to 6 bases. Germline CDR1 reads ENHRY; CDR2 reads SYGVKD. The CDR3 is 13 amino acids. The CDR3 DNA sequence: TGTGCCATCAGACGGTCCTCTGGAAACACCATATATTTT. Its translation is CAIRRSSGNTIYF.

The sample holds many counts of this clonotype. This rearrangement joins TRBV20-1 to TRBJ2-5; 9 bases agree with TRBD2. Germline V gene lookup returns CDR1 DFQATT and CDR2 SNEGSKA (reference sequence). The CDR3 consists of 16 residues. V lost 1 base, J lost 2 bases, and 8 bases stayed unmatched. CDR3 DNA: TGCAGTGCTAGAGCTGGGCGGGAGGGCCTTCAAGAGACCCAGTACTTC. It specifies CSARAGREGLQETQYF.

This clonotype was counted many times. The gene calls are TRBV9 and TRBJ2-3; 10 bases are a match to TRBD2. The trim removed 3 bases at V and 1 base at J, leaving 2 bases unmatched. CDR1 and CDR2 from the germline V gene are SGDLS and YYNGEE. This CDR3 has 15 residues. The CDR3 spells CASSALAGGTDTQYF. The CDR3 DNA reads TGTGCCAGCAGCGCCCTAGCGGGGGGCACAGATACGCAGTATTTT.

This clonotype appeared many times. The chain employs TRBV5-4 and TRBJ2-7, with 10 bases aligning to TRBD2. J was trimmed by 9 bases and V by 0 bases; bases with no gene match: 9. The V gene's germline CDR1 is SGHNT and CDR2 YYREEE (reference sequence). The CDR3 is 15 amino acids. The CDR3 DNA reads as TGTGCCAGCAGCTTGGGTGCTAGCGGGAGTTTTGGGCAGTACTTC. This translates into CASSLGASGSFGQYF.